These 18 T cell receptor beta chains share one sample of origin, sequenced in a study of read filtering for tumor transcriptome and immune sequencing. Molecular barcoded adaptors covering alpha/delta and beta/gamma chains were used on 400 ng RNA. From the reads, TCRdb called clonotypes with MiXCR, one entry per CDR3 protein. The repertoire has 100,000 to 150,000 distinct CDR3 sequences, 10% to 15% of them found once; the top ten carry around 10%. The sample comprised a population of CD138-negative cells sorted from bone marrow. The receptor source for this set is a donor over 35 with multiple myeloma.

There are many counts of this clonotype. The rearrangement joins TRBV12-3 or TRBV12-4 to TRBJ1-2; possible D gene TRBD1, 5 bases. The CDR3 is made up of 12 amino acids. V was shortened by 5 bases and J by 5 bases, with 9 bases between the two germline ends. CDR3 residues: CASSGTAYGYTF. CDR3 coding DNA: TGTGCCAGCAGTGGGACTGCGTATGGCTACACCTTC.

As to this clonotype: This may be a read error, as it is one base from a much larger clone. The chain recombines TRBV28 with TRBJ1-1, with D tentatively TRBD1 (5 bases). The germline gives CDR1 MDHEN, CDR2 SYDVKM. The length of the CDR3 is 12 residues. For the CDR3, the DNA is TGTGCCTGCAGGGCAGTGAACACTGAAGCTTTCTTT. Protein: CACRAVNTEAFF.

Concerning this clonotype itself: It may be a read error: a sequence one base away is much more abundant. The CDR3, as DNA: TGTACCAGCAGTATGGACAGGGGGCAGGATCAGCCCCAGCATTTT. Translated: CTSSMDRGQDQPQHF. This chain links TRBV6-5 with TRBJ1-5; 11 nucleotides line up with TRBD1. The CDR3 length is 15 residues. Germline-derived CDR1 and CDR2 are MNHEY and SVGAGI.

Regarding this clonotype: At one end the junction does not follow the germline gene, possibly because of a read error. This sequence joins TRBV7-8 and TRBJ2-7; 8 nucleotides align to TRBD1. Germline assignment: CDR1 SGHVS and CDR2 FQNEAQ. The CDR3 consists of 15 residues. CDR3 nucleotide sequence: TGTGCCAGCAGCCTAAGACAGGGGACCCCCTATGAGCAGTACTTC. Translating it yields CASSLRQGTPYEQYF.

This clonotype was seen repeatedly, ten times or more. The chain combines TRBV7-2 with TRBJ2-7; possible D gene TRBD2, 5 bases. Deletions cut 0 bases from V and 7 bases from J, with 13 bases between. CDR1 SGHTA and CDR2 FQGNSA come from the germline V gene. The CDR3 is 14 amino acids. The CDR3 reads CASSLAAQPGEQYF. CDR3 nucleotides: TGTGCCAGCAGCTTAGCGGCCCAGCCGGGGGAGCAGTACTTC. The variable domain in full, completed from reference TRBV7-2 and TRBJ2-7, reads GAGVSQSPSNKVTEKGKDVELRCDPISGHTALYWYRQSLGQGLEFLIYFQGNSAPDKSGLPSDRFSAERTGGSVSTLTIQRTQQEDSAVYLCASSLAAQPGEQYFGPGTRLTVT.

In its sample, this clonotype was seen many times. The CDR3 loop reads CAISSSFTGELFF. CDR3 bases: TGTGCCATCAGTTCCAGCTTCACCGGGGAGCTGTTTTTT. The chain employs TRBV10-3 and TRBJ2-2; no clear D. Germline V gene data show CDR1 as ENHRY and CDR2 as SYGVKD. The CDR3 is 13 residues long. V lost 5 bases and J 4 bases, leaving 8 bases between the germline ends.

This clonotype was seen repeatedly, ten times or more. The rearrangement links TRBV29-1 to TRBJ2-2; 12 bases align to TRBD2. The CDR3 consists of 15 residues. Germline assignment: CDR1 SQVTM and CDR2 ANQGSEA. V lost 6 bases, J lost 7 bases, and 9 bases stayed unmatched. This chain's CDR3 is CSVAPTSGRSGELFF. In DNA form, the CDR3 reads TGCAGCGTGGCTCCGACTAGCGGGAGAAGCGGGGAGCTGTTTTTT.

For this clonotype: Germline is not matched at one junction end, which may reflect a read error. V and J are TRBV18 and TRBJ1-1; 7 positions agree with TRBD1. The CDR3 has 14 amino acids. Germline V gene sequence: CDR1 KGHSH, CDR2 LQKENI. In DNA, the CDR3 is TGTGCCAGCTCACCGGGACAGACAGGCACTGAGGCTTTCTTT. This gives the protein CASSPGQTGTEAFF. The full variable domain, with the rest looked up from reference TRBV18 and TRBJ1-1, is NAGVMQNPRHLVRRRGQEARLRCSPMKGHSHVYWYRQLPEEGLKFMVYLQKENIIDESGMPKERFSAEFPKEGPSILRIQQVVRGDSAAYFCASSPGQTGTEAFFGQGTRLTVV.

There are many counts of this clonotype. V gene TRBV19 combines with J gene TRBJ2-1; 8 nucleotides match TRBD1. Losses at the gene ends were 3 bases for V and 4 bases for J; bases not matched to a gene: 11. Germline values: CDR1 LNHDA, CDR2 SQIVND (reference sequence). This CDR3 comprises 17 residues. The DNA for the CDR3 is TGTGCCAGTAGTATGACCCGTCGGGACAGGATTTACAATGAGCAGTTCTTC. It translates to CASSMTRRDRIYNEQFF.

This clonotype was recorded many times. The chain links TRBV6-2 or TRBV6-3 to TRBJ2-1, with 10 nucleotides matching TRBD1. CDR1 and CDR2 from the germline V gene are MNHEY and SVGEGT. CDR3 size: 13 residues. Unmatched junction bases numbered 4, after V lost 7 bases and J lost 7 bases. CDR3 DNA sequence: TGTGCCAGCAAAGGACAGGGGGTAAATGAGCAGTTCTTC. This translates into CASKGQGVNEQFF.

This clonotype was counted at least ten times. V and J are TRBV2 and TRBJ2-2, with TRBD2 as a possible D gene (5 bases). Germline assignment: CDR1 SNHLY and CDR2 FYNNEI. Trimming removed 6 bases from V and 0 bases from J, with 14 bases in between. CDR3 length: 16 residues. The CDR3 DNA follows: TGTGCCAGCAGGAAAACTGCCGGGGCGAACACCGGGGAGCTGTTTTTT. This codes for CASRKTAGANTGELFF.

The sample holds a few counts of this clonotype. A single base separates this from a much larger clone, so it may be a read error. The J gene is TRBJ2-1, the V gene TRBV11-2; 16 positions match TRBD2. The CDR3 is 18 residues long. Germline assignment: CDR1 SGHAT and CDR2 FQNNGV. V lost 2 bases to trimming and J lost 8 bases; unmatched junction nucleotides: 9. The CDR3 here is CASSLRPPGLAGGDEQFF. The CDR3 DNA reads TGTGCCAGCAGCTTAAGGCCCCCGGGACTAGCGGGGGGGGATGAGCAGTTCTTC.

About this clonotype: A single base separates this from a much larger clone, so it may be a read error. The chain combines TRBV20-1 with TRBJ1-5; no clear D. Germline V lookup: CDR1 DFQATT, CDR2 SNEGSKA (reference sequence). The CDR3 has 14 residues. V was shortened by 2 bases and J by 0 bases, with 8 bases between the two germline ends. DNA for the CDR3: TGCAGTGCTAGAAAAGGGATTAGCAATCAGCCCCAGCATTTT. Encoded protein: CSARKGISNQPQHF.

The chain carries TRBV5-6 and TRBJ2-2; D could derive from TRBD1 or TRBD2 (5 bases each). V dropped 4 bases and J dropped 7 bases, with 20 bases sitting between them. This CDR3 has 16 residues. CDR1 SGHDT and CDR2 YYEEEE come from the germline V gene. CDR3 in amino acids: CASSPGWGSRFGELFF. The CDR3 DNA sequence: TGTGCCAGCAGCCCGGGGTGGGGCAGCAGATTCGGGGAGCTGTTTTTT.

This clonotype was detected only a few times. The V call is TRBV5-6, the J call TRBJ2-1, with 9 positions matching TRBD1. Germline loops: CDR1 SGHDT, CDR2 YYEEEE. There are 15 residues in the CDR3. The V gene end was trimmed by 3 bases and the J gene end by 3 bases; junction bases not matched to a gene: 4. CDR3 nucleotide sequence: TGTGCCAGCAGCTCGTGGACAGGGGTCTACAATGAGCAGTTCTTC. Residues: CASSSWTGVYNEQFF. The full variable domain, with the rest looked up from reference TRBV5-6 and TRBJ2-1, is DAGVTQSPTHLIKTRGQQVTLRCSPKSGHDTVSWYQQALGQGPQFIFQYYEEEERQRGNFPDRFSGHQFPNYSSELNVNALLLGDSALYLCASSSWTGVYNEQFFGPGTRLTVL.

This clonotype has ten or more counts. The chain couples TRBV7-9 to TRBJ1-1, with TRBD1 identical over 9 bases. The CDR3 runs 16 residues. In germline, CDR1 is SEHNR, CDR2 FQNEAQ (reference sequence). Trimming took 1 base from V and 1 from J; bases not matched to a gene: 4. DNA of the CDR3: TGTGCCAGCAGCTTAGAGCCGGGACAGGGGAACACTGAAGCTTTCTTT. Translation gives CASSLEPGQGNTEAFF.

This clonotype has ten or more counts. The CDR3 DNA reads TGCAGTGCTAGAGATGGGGGACCCGAATACGAGCAGTACTTC. Translating gives CSARDGGPEYEQYF. The chain employs TRBV20-1 and TRBJ2-7; D assignment may be TRBD1 or TRBD2 (5 bases each). Trimming left V 0 bases short and J 4 bases short, with 13 bases between. CDR1 DFQATT and CDR2 SNEGSKA come from the germline V gene (reference sequence). This CDR3 region has 14 residues.

This chain connects TRBV2 to TRBJ1-1, with D possibly TRBD1 on 5 matching bases. Germline-derived CDR1 and CDR2 are SNHLY and FYNNEI. This CDR3 comprises 13 residues. Trimming took off 5 bases at V and 3 bases at J, with 10 bases between the two ends. CDR3 loop: CASSSRGHTEAFF. DNA for the CDR3: TGTGCCAGCAGTTCCCGGGGCCACACTGAAGCTTTCTTT.